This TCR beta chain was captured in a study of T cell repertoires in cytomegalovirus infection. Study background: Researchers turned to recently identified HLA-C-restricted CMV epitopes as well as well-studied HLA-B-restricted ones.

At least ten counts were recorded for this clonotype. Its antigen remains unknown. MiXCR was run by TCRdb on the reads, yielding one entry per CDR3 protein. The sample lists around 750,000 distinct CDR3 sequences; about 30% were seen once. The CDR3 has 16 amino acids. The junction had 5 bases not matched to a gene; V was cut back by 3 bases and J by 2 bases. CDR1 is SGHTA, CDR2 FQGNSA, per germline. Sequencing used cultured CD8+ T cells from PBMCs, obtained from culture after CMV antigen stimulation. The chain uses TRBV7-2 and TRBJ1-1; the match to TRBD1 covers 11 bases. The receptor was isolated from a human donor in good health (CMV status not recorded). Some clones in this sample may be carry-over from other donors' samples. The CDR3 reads CASSFRDRGGNTEAFF. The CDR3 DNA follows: TGTGCCAGCAGCTTTCGGGACAGGGGGGGAAACACTGAAGCTTTCTTT.